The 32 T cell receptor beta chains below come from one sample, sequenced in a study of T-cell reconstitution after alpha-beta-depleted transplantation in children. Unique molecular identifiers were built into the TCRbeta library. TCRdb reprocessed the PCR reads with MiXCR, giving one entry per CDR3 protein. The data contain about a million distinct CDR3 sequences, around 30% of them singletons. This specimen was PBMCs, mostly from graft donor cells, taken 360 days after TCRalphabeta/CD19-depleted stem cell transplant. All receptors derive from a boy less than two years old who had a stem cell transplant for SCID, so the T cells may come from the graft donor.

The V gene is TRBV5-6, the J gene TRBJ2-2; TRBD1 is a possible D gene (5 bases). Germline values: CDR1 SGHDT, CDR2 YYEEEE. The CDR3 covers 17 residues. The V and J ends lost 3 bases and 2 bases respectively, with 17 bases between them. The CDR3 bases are TGTGCCAGCAGCTGGGGTAACAGGAAACCCAACACCGGGGAGCTGTTTTTT. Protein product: CASSWGNRKPNTGELFF.

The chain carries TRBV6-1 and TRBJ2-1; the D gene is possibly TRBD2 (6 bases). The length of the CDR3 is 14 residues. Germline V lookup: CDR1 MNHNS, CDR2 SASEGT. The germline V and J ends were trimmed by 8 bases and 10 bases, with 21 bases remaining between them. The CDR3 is CASARDSGQREQFF. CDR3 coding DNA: TGTGCCAGCGCTCGGGACTCCGGCCAACGGGAGCAGTTCTTC.

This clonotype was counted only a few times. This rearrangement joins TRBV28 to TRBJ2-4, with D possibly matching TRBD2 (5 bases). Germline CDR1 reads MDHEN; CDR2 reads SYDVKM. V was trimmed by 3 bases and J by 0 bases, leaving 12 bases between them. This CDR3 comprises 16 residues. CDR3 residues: CASSLGREIAKNIQYF. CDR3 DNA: TGTGCCAGCAGTTTGGGGAGAGAGATAGCCAAAAACATTCAGTACTTC.

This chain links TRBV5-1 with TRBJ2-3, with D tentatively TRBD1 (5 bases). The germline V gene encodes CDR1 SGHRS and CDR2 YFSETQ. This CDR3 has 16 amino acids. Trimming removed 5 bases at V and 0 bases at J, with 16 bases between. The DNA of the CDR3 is TGCGCCAGCAGACCCCTTACAGGCACTAGCACAGATACGCAGTATTTT. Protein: CASRPLTGTSTDTQYF.

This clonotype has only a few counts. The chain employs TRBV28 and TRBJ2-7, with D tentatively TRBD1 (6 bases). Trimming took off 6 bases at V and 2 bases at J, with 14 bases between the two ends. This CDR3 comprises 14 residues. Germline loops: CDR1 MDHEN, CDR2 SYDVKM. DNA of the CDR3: TGTGCCAGCAGAACGACAGGATCCGCCTACGAGCAGTACTTC. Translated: CASRTTGSAYEQYF.

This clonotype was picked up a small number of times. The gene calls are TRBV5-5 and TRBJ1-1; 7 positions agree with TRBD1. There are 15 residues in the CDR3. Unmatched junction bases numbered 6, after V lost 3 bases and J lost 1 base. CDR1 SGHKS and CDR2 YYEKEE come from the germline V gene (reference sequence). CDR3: CASSSVTGKNTEAFF. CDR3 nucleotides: TGTGCCAGCAGCTCGGTGACAGGGAAGAACACTGAAGCTTTCTTT.

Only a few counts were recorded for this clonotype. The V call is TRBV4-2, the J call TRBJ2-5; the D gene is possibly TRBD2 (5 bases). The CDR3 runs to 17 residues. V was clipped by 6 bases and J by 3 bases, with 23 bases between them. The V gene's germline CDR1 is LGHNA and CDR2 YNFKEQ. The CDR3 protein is CASSKEGDTPSEETQYF. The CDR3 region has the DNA TGTGCCAGCAGTAAAGAGGGCGATACCCCAAGTGAAGAGACCCAGTACTTC.

CDR3 protein: CATSDREDTQYF. In DNA, the CDR3 is TGTGCCACCAGTGACCGGGAAGATACGCAGTATTTT. The V and J genes are TRBV24-1 and TRBJ2-3, with D tentatively TRBD2 (5 bases). The CDR3 contains 12 residues. The germline V gene has CDR1 KGHDR and CDR2 SFDVKD. The germline V and J ends were trimmed by 4 bases and 5 bases, with 6 bases remaining between them.

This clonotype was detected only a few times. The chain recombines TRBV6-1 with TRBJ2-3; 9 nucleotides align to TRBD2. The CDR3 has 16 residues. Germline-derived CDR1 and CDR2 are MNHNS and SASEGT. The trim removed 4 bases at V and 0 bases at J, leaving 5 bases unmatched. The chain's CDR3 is CASSGTSAASTDTQYF. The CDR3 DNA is TGTGCCAGCAGTGGGACTAGCGCGGCTAGCACAGATACGCAGTATTTT.

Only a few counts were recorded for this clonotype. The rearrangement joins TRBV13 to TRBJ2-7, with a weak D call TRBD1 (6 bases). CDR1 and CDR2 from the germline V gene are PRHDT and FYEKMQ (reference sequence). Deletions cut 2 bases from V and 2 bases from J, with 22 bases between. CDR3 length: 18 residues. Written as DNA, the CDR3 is TGTGCCAGCAGCTTACCCGATCCACACAGGGCGTCCGCCTACGAGCAGTACTTC. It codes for CASSLPDPHRASAYEQYF.

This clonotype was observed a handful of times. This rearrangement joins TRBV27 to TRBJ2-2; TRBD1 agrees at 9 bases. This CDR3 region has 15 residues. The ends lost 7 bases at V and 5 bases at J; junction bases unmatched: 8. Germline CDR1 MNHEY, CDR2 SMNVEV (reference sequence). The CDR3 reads CASTQTGGWTGELFF. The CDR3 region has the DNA TGTGCCAGCACTCAAACAGGGGGCTGGACCGGGGAGCTGTTTTTT.

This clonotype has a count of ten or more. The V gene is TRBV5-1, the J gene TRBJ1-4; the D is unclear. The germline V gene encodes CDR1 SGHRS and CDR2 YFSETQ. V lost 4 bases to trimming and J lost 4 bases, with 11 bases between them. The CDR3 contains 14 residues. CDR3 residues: CASSPTGINEKLFF. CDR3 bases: TGCGCCAGCAGCCCAACCGGGATTAATGAAAAACTGTTTTTT.

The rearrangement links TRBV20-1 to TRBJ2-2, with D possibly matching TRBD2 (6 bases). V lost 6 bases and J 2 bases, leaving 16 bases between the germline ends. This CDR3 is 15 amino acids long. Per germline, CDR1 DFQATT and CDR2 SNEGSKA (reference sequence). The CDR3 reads CSARDFKTNTGELFF. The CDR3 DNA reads TGCAGTGCGAGGGACTTTAAAACCAACACCGGGGAGCTGTTTTTT.

This CDR3 reads CASSFPGQGTTDTQYF. For the CDR3, the DNA is TGCGCCAGCAGCTTCCCGGGACAGGGGACCACAGATACGCAGTATTTT. The chain employs TRBV5-1 and TRBJ2-3; 10 bases line up with TRBD1. The V segment lost 2 bases and the J segment 2 bases; nucleotides outside the gene matches: 5. The CDR3 is 16 residues long. Germline-derived CDR1 and CDR2 are SGHRS and YFSETQ.

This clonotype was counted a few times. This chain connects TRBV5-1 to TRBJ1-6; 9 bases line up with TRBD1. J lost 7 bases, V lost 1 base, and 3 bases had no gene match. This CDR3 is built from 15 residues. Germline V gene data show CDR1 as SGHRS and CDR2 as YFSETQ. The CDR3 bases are TGCGCCAGCAGCTTGACGACAGGGGGGAATTCACCCCTCCACTTT. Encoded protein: CASSLTTGGNSPLHF.

Written as DNA, the CDR3 is TGTGCCAGCAGCCCTTTAGATGGCACAGATACGCAGTATTTT. Translated, it gives CASSPLDGTDTQYF. The rearrangement joins TRBV4-2 to TRBJ2-3; no clear D gene. Germline loops: CDR1 LGHNA, CDR2 YNFKEQ. V gave up 4 bases and J gave up 1 base, with 9 bases separating them. The CDR3 loop spans 14 amino acids.

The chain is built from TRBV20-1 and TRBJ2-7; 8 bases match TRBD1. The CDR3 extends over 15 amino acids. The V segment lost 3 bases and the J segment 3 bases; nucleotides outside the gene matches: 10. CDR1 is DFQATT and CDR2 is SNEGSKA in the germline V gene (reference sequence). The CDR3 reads CSASHPGQDFYEQYF. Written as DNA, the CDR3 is TGCAGTGCTAGCCACCCGGGACAGGACTTCTACGAGCAGTACTTC.

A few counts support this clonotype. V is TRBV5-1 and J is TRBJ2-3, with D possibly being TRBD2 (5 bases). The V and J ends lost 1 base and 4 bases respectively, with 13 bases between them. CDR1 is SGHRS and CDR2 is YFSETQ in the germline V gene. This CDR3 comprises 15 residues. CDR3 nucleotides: TGCGCCAGCAGCTTGCCGGGAATAGCAGCAGATACGCAGTATTTT. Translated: CASSLPGIAADTQYF.

As DNA, the CDR3 is TGTGCCAGCAGCGCTCAGGGAGGTTCCGCAGATACGCAGTATTTT. This codes for CASSAQGGSADTQYF. The genes are TRBV9 and TRBJ2-3, with D possibly TRBD2 on 6 matching bases. CDR3 length: 15 residues. Trimming took off 3 bases at V and 4 bases at J, with 15 bases between the two ends. From germline, CDR1 is SGDLS and CDR2 YYNGEE.

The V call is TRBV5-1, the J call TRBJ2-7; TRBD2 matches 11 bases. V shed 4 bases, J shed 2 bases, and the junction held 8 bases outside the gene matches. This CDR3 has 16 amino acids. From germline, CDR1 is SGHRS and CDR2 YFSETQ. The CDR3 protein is CASSTPGLAATYEQYF. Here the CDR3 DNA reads TGCGCCAGCAGCACACCGGGACTAGCGGCCACCTACGAGCAGTACTTC.

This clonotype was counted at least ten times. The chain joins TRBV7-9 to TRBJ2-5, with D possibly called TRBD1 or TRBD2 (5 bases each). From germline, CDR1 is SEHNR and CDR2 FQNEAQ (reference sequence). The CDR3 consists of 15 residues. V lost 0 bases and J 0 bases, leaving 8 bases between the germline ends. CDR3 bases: TGTGCCAGCAGCTTAGCGGGGACCCACCAAGAGACCCAGTACTTC. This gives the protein CASSLAGTHQETQYF.

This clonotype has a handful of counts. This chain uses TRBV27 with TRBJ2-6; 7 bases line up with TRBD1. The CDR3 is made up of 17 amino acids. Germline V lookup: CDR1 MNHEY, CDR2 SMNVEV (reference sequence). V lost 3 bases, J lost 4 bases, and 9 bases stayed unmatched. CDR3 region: CASSFYRGSTGANVLTF. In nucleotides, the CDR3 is TGTGCCAGCAGTTTTTACAGGGGTTCGACAGGGGCCAACGTCCTGACTTTC.

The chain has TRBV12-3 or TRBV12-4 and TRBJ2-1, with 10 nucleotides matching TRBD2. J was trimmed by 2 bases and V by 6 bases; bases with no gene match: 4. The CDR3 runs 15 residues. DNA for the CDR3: TGTGCCAGCAGACTTAGCGGGGGGCCCTACAATGAGCAGTTCTTC. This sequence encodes CASRLSGGPYNEQFF.

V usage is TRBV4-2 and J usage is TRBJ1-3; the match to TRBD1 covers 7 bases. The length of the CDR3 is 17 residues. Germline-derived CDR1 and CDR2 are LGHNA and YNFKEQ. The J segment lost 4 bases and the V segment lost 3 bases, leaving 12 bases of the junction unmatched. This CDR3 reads CASSHRTGTEMGNTIYF. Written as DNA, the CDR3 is TGTGCCAGCAGCCATCGCACCGGGACAGAGATGGGAAACACCATATATTTT.

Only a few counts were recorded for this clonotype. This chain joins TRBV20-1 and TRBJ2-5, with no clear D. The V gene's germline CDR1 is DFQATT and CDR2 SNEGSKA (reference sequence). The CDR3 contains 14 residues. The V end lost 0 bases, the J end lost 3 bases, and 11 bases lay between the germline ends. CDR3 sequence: CSARDGAREETQYF. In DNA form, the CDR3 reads TGCAGTGCTAGAGATGGAGCTAGGGAAGAGACCCAGTACTTC.

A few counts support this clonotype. This chain's CDR3 is CAIRTRVNQPQHF. The CDR3 region has the DNA TGTGCCATCAGGACCCGGGTCAATCAGCCCCAGCATTTT. The chain couples TRBV10-3 to TRBJ1-5; D unclear. The CDR3 runs 13 residues. The V end lost 6 bases, the J end lost 3 bases, and 9 bases lay between the germline ends. Germline lookup yields CDR1 ENHRY and CDR2 SYGVKD.

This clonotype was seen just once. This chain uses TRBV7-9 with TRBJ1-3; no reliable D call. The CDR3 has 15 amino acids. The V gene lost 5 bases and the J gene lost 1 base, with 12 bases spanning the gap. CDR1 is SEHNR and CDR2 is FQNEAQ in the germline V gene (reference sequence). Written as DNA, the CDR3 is TGTGCCAGCAGCAAGGAGAGGGTATCTGGAAACACCATATATTTT. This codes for CASSKERVSGNTIYF.

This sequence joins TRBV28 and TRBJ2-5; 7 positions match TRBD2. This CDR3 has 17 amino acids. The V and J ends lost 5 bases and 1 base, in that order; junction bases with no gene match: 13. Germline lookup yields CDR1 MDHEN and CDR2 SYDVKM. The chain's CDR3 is CASSPIGKGGFQETQYF. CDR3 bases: TGTGCCAGCAGTCCGATTGGGAAGGGAGGGTTCCAAGAGACCCAGTACTTC. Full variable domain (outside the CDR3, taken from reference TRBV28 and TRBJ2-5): DVKVTQSSRYLVKRTGEKVFLECVQDMDHENMFWYRQDPGLGLRLIYFSYDVKMKEKGDIPEGYSVSREKKERFSLILESASTNQTSMYLCASSPIGKGGFQETQYFGPGTRLLVL.

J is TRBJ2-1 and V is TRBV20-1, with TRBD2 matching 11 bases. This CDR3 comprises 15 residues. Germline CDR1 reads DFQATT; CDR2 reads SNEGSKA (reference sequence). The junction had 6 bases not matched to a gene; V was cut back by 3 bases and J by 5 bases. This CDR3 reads CSASQGTSGHNEQFF. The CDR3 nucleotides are TGCAGTGCTAGCCAAGGGACTAGCGGACACAATGAGCAGTTCTTC.

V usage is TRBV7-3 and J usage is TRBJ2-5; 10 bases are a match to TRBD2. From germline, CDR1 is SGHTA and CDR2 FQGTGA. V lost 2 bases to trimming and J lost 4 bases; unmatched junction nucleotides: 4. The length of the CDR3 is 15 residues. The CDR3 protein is CASSLGVAGGETQYF. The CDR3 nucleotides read TGTGCCAGCAGCTTAGGAGTAGCGGGGGGAGAGACCCAGTACTTC. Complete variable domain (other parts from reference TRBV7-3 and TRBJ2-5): GAGVSQTPSNKVTEKGKYVELRCDPISGHTALYWYRQSLGQGPEFLIYFQGTGAADDSGLPNDRFFAVRPEGSVSTLKIQRTERGDSAVYLCASSLGVAGGETQYFGPGTRLLVL.

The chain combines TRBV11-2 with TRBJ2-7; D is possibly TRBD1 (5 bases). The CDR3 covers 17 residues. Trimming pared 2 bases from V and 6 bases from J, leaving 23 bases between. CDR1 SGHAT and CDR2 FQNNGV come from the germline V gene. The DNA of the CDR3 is TGTGCCAGCAGCTTATATCTCAGTTGGACATCCAAGGGCGAGCAGTACTTC. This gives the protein CASSLYLSWTSKGEQYF.

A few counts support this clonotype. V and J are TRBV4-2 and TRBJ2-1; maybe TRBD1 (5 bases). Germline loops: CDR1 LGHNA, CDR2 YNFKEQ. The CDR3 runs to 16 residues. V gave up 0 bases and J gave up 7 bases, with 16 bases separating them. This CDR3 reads CASSQEEGNSGNEQFF. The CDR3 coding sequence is TGTGCCAGCAGCCAAGAAGAAGGGAACTCAGGGAATGAGCAGTTCTTC.